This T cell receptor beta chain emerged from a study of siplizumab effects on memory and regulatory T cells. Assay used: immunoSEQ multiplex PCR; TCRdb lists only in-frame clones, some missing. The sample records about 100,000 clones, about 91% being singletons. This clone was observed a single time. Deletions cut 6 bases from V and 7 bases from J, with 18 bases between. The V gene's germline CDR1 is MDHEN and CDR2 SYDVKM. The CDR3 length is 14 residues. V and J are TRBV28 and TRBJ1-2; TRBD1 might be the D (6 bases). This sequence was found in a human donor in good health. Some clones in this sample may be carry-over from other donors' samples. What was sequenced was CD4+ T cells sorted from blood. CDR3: CASSLRGVIGGYTF. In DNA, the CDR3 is TGTGCCAGCAGCCTCAGGGGAGTGATCGGTGGCTACACCTTC.